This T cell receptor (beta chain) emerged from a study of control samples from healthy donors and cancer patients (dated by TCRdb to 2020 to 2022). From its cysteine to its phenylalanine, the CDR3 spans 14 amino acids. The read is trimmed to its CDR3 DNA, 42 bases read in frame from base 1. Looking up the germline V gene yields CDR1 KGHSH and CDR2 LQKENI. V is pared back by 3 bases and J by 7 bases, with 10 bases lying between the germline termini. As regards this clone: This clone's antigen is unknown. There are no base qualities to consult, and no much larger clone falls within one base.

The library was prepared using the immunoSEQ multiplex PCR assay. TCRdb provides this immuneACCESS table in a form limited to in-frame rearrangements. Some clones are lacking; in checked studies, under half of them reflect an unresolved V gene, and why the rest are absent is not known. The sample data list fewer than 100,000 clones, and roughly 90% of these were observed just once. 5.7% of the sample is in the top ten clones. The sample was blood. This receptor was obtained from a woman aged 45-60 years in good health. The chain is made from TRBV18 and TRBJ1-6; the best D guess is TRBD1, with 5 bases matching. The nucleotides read TGTGCCAGCTCACCCGGGCAGGGAAATTCACCCCTCCACTTT. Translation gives CASSPGQGNSPLHF.